This T cell receptor (beta chain) was sequenced for a study of T cells after yellow fever vaccination. The study, taken as a whole, reports: The CD4 and CD8 compartments had a small share of their clonotypes in common.

This clonotype was seen repeatedly, ten times or more. Its antigen is currently unknown. TCRdb re-derived calls from the 5' RACE reads in MiXCR, one entry per CDR3 protein. Of 250,000 to 400,000 distinct CDR3 sequences listed, 4.1% are singletons. This CDR3 is built from 16 residues. Germline CDR1 SQVTM, CDR2 ANQGSEA. Trimming removed 0 bases from V and 6 bases from J, with 20 bases in between. The source of this sequence is a young man who received the YFV17D yellow fever vaccine. The chain combines TRBV29-1 with TRBJ1-1; D unclear. Sample: PBMCs, taken 5 days after the yellow fever booster vaccination. CDR3 nucleotides: TGCAGCGTTGAAGATGAGTGGGCTACCCTGAGGGCTGAAGCTTTCTTT. Protein: CSVEDEWATLRAEAFF.